The 26 T cell receptor beta chains below were found in one sample sequenced in a study of blood T cell repertoires in COVID-19. Sequenced by immunoSEQ multiplex PCR; TCRdb stores in-frame clones only, minus some. The table has under 200,000 clones, around four fifths seen once. The material sequenced was peripheral blood. The receptors were gathered from a woman of 80 years or more with COVID-19, enrolled during active disease.

V usage is TRBV20-1 and J usage is TRBJ1-3; weak D call: TRBD1 (6 bases). CDR1 and CDR2 (germline): DFQATT, SNEGSKA (reference sequence). The CDR3 is 15 amino acids. V was trimmed by 4 bases and J by 4 bases, leaving 17 bases between them. CDR3 protein: CSATDSDSSGNTIYF. The CDR3 DNA sequence: TGCAGTGCTACTGACTCGGACAGCTCAGGAAACACCATATATTTT.

This clone has a single count. This chain joins TRBV3-1 (or the pseudogene TRBV3-2) and TRBJ2-3, with 8 bases that match TRBD2. The CDR3 totals 15 residues. Germline-derived CDR1 and CDR2 are LGHDT and YNNKEL (reference sequence). After removal of 3 bases from V and 4 bases from J, the junction contained 6 bases not matched to a gene. The CDR3 bases are TGTGCCAGCAGCCACCTCTCGGGGGGGTCAGATACGCAGTATTTT. It translates to CASSHLSGGSDTQYF.

The V call is TRBV3-1 (or the pseudogene TRBV3-2), the J call TRBJ2-5; 10 positions match TRBD2. The length of the CDR3 is 15 residues. CDR1 and CDR2 (germline): LGHDT, YNNKEL (reference sequence). Trimming cost V 4 bases and J 5 bases; bases outside gene matches: 7. CDR3 loop: CASSPSGGAQETQYF. The CDR3 DNA reads TGTGCCAGCAGCCCCAGCGGGGGGGCCCAGGAGACCCAGTACTTC.

The rearrangement joins TRBV9 to TRBJ2-3; 9 bases map to TRBD2. Germline assignment: CDR1 SGDLS and CDR2 YYNGEE. The CDR3 sequence is 15 residues long. V gave up 3 bases and J gave up 6 bases; unmatched junction bases: 8. CDR3 bases: TGTGCCAGCAGCGCCAATAGCGGGAGTGCCGATACGCAGTATTTT. Its protein product is CASSANSGSADTQYF.

The rearrangement joins TRBV2 to TRBJ1-2; TRBD1 is a possible D gene (6 bases). CDR1 and CDR2 from the germline V gene are SNHLY and FYNNEI. The CDR3 consists of 13 residues. The V end lost 6 bases, the J end lost 2 bases, and 10 bases lay between the germline ends. The CDR3 region has the DNA TGTGCCAGCAGGCCCACAGGGAACTATGGCTACACCTTC. Its protein product is CASRPTGNYGYTF.

This clone has a count of ten or more. The chain couples TRBV5-1 to TRBJ1-6, with 8 positions matching TRBD1. V lost 4 bases to trimming and J lost 8 bases; unmatched junction nucleotides: 5. The CDR3 covers 14 residues. Germline CDR1 reads SGHRS; CDR2 reads YFSETQ. The CDR3 nucleotides read TGCGCCAGCAGCCTAGGACAGGGTGATTCACCCCTCCACTTT. This sequence encodes CASSLGQGDSPLHF.

The chain combines TRBV5-4 with TRBJ2-2, with D maybe TRBD1 (5 bases). Germline-derived CDR1 and CDR2 are SGHNT and YYREEE (reference sequence). The CDR3 runs 13 residues. The V gene lost 1 base and the J gene lost 5 bases, with 6 bases spanning the gap. The CDR3 coding sequence is TGTGCCAGCAGCTTGTCAGGGACCGGGGAGCTGTTTTTT. Translating it yields CASSLSGTGELFF.

The chain is built from TRBV10-1 and TRBJ1-1, with D possibly matching TRBD1 (5 bases). CDR3 length: 15 amino acids. Looked up from germline, CDR1 is WNHNN and CDR2 is SYGVQD (reference sequence). Trimming took off 0 bases at V and 3 bases at J, with 11 bases between the two ends. The CDR3 protein is CASSESGGRDTEAFF. CDR3 in DNA: TGCGCCAGCAGTGAGTCGGGGGGGAGGGACACTGAAGCTTTCTTT.

The chain employs TRBV2 and TRBJ1-4, with 8 bases aligning to TRBD1. Trimming cost V 10 bases and J 6 bases; bases outside gene matches: 16. The CDR3 length is 16 residues. CDR1 is SNHLY and CDR2 is FYNNEI in the germline V gene. CDR3: CAIKGSQGATYEKLFF. CDR3 DNA sequence: TGTGCCATCAAGGGATCGCAGGGGGCGACTTATGAAAAACTGTTTTTT.

V gene TRBV15 combines with J gene TRBJ1-3, with D maybe TRBD1 (5 bases). CDR1 and CDR2 from the germline V gene are LNHNV and YYDKDF (reference sequence). V was trimmed by 5 bases and J by 4 bases, leaving 15 bases between them. The CDR3 covers 15 residues. This CDR3 reads CATSFPKGSGNTIYF. The DNA for the CDR3 is TGTGCCACCAGCTTTCCTAAGGGGTCCGGAAACACCATATATTTT. Filled out from reference TRBV15 and TRBJ1-3, the complete variable domain reads DAMVIQNPRYQVTQFGKPVTLSCSQTLNHNVMYWYQQKSSQAPKLLFHYYDKDFNNEADTPDNFQSRRPNTSFCFLDIRSPGLGDTAMYLCATSFPKGSGNTIYFGEGSWLTVV.

This clone was seen only once. J is TRBJ2-5 and V is TRBV24-1; 11 nucleotides line up with TRBD1. The V gene's germline CDR1 is KGHDR and CDR2 SFDVKD. The CDR3 sequence is 15 residues long. The trim removed 3 bases at V and 5 bases at J, leaving 4 bases unmatched. The CDR3 loop reads CATSDGQGASETQYF. In DNA form, the CDR3 reads TGTGCCACCAGTGATGGACAGGGGGCTTCGGAGACCCAGTACTTC.

V usage is TRBV5-4 and J usage is TRBJ2-1; 9 nucleotides agree with TRBD2. CDR3 length: 15 residues. Per the germline V gene, CDR1 is SGHNT and CDR2 is YYREEE (reference sequence). J was trimmed by 4 bases and V by 0 bases; bases with no gene match: 2. The DNA of the CDR3 is TGTGCCAGCAGCTTGGGACTAGCGGCTTACAATGAGCAGTTCTTC. This gives the protein CASSLGLAAYNEQFF.

V is TRBV5-4 and J is TRBJ1-3, with 8 bases fitting TRBD1. This CDR3 is 15 amino acids long. The V segment lost 3 bases and the J segment 2 bases; nucleotides outside the gene matches: 4. CDR1 SGHNT and CDR2 YYREEE come from the germline V gene (reference sequence). CDR3 DNA sequence: TGTGCCAGCAGCTCGCCGACAGGGGCTGGAAACACCATATATTTT. This encodes CASSSPTGAGNTIYF.

The J gene is TRBJ2-7, the V gene TRBV7-8, with D possibly TRBD1 on 5 matching bases. Germline V lookup: CDR1 SGHVS, CDR2 FQNEAQ. CDR3 length equals 14 residues. V lost 5 bases, J lost 3 bases, and 14 bases lay in between. This CDR3 reads CASSTDRVYYEQYF. CDR3 coding DNA: TGTGCCAGCAGCACAGACAGAGTATACTACGAGCAGTACTTC. Using reference TRBV7-8 and TRBJ2-7 for the parts outside the CDR3, the full variable domain is GAGVSQSPRYKVAKRGQDVALRCDPISGHVSLFWYQQALGQGPEFLTYFQNEAQLDKSGLPSDRFFAERPEGSVSTLKIQRTQQEDSAVYLCASSTDRVYYEQYFGPGTRLTVT.

V is TRBV4-2 and J is TRBJ2-1; no reliable D call. Germline CDR1 is LGHNA and CDR2 is YNFKEQ. The CDR3 runs to 13 residues. The V gene lost 4 bases and the J gene lost 5 bases, with 9 bases spanning the gap. The CDR3 sequence: CASSLQRHNEQFF. CDR3 bases: TGTGCCAGCAGCCTTCAGCGCCACAATGAGCAGTTCTTC.

V usage is TRBV27 and J usage is TRBJ2-3; 7 bases match TRBD1. This CDR3 comprises 14 residues. Germline V gene lookup returns CDR1 MNHEY and CDR2 SMNVEV (reference sequence). V dropped 8 bases and J dropped 4; count of bases not matched to a gene: 9. The CDR3 nucleotides read TGTGCCAGCTCCCCGGGACAGACCTCAGATACGCAGTATTTT. Translating gives CASSPGQTSDTQYF.

This clone was seen a handful of times. The chain recombines TRBV6-5 with TRBJ2-7, with D perhaps TRBD1 (6 bases). CDR3 length: 15 residues. Trimming stripped 7 bases from V and 0 bases from J, with 16 bases between. Germline CDR1 is MNHEY and CDR2 is SVGAGI. The CDR3 reads CASIRNREYSYEQYF. In DNA, the CDR3 is TGTGCCAGCATCAGGAACAGGGAATACTCCTACGAGCAGTACTTC.

V is TRBV7-2 and J is TRBJ1-1; a possible D gene is TRBD1 (5 bases). V dropped 10 bases and J dropped 4 bases, with 19 bases sitting between them. Per the germline V gene, CDR1 is SGHTA and CDR2 is FQGNSA. The CDR3 spans 14 residues. The CDR3, as DNA: TGTGCCACCGGCAGGCAGGGCGGTCGCACTGAAGCTTTCTTT. Translating it yields CATGRQGGRTEAFF.

V gene TRBV2 combines with J gene TRBJ1-1; D remains unclear. This CDR3 region has 15 residues. The germline V gene has CDR1 SNHLY and CDR2 FYNNEI. Trimming stripped 3 bases from V and 5 bases from J, with 16 bases between. DNA for the CDR3: TGTGCCAGCAGTGAGCTCTCGGGAGTGGGGACTGAAGCTTTCTTT. The encoded protein is CASSELSGVGTEAFF.

The chain joins TRBV11-2 to TRBJ2-1, with 11 bases aligning to TRBD2. This CDR3 has 17 residues. With V trimmed by 2 bases and J by 5 bases, 8 bases remained unmatched. CDR1 and CDR2 from the germline V gene are SGHAT and FQNNGV. CDR3 bases: TGTGCCAGCAGCTTATTTAGCGGGAGGGCCGGCGACAATGAGCAGTTCTTC. This codes for CASSLFSGRAGDNEQFF. The whole variable domain, remainder taken from reference TRBV11-2 and TRBJ2-1, is EAGVAQSPRYKIIEKRQSVAFWCNPISGHATLYWYQQILGQGPKLLIQFQNNGVVDDSQLPKDRFSAERLKGVDSTLKIQPAKLEDSAVYLCASSLFSGRAGDNEQFFGPGTRLTVL.

With regard to this clone: A junction end diverges from the germline sequence, so it may reflect a read error. V gene TRBV6-1 combines with J gene TRBJ1-1, with D possibly TRBD1 on 6 matching bases. The CDR3 is made up of 14 amino acids. CDR1 MNHNS and CDR2 SASEGT come from the germline V gene. This CDR3 reads CASREGQGYTEAFF. The CDR3 bases are TGTGCCAGCAGGGAAGGGCAGGGGTATACTGAAGCTTTCTTT.

The V and J genes are TRBV3-1 (or the pseudogene TRBV3-2) and TRBJ2-6; D gene uncertain. Germline lookup yields CDR1 LGHDT and CDR2 YNNKEL (reference sequence). The V end was cut by 1 base, the J end by 0 bases, with 7 bases between. CDR3 length: 16 residues. The DNA of the CDR3 is TGTGCCAGCAGCCAAGGGTGGGCCTCTGGGGCCAACGTCCTGACTTTC. This translates into CASSQGWASGANVLTF.

This chain joins TRBV4-1 and TRBJ1-4; D gene ambiguous. Germline lookup yields CDR1 MGHRA and CDR2 YSYEKL. V was shortened by 0 bases and J by 5 bases, with 7 bases between the two germline ends. This CDR3 contains 14 residues. The CDR3 DNA follows: TGCGCCAGCAGCCAAGAGAGCCAAAATGAAAAACTGTTTTTT. This sequence encodes CASSQESQNEKLFF.

V is TRBV6-5 and J is TRBJ2-4; D perhaps matches TRBD2 (7 bases). This CDR3 contains 15 residues. V was trimmed by 6 bases and J by 8 bases, leaving 20 bases between them. Germline V gene data show CDR1 as MNHEY and CDR2 as SVGAGI. For the CDR3, the DNA is TGTGCCAGCAGCCCGAGGGGCGGGGGCAGCGACATTCAGTACTTC. It yields the protein CASSPRGGGSDIQYF.

The chain uses TRBV2 and TRBJ2-5; D might be TRBD2 (5 bases). Trimming shortened V by 8 bases and J by 1 base, and 11 bases separated the two germline ends. The CDR3 is made up of 13 amino acids. Germline V gene data show CDR1 as SNHLY and CDR2 as FYNNEI. CDR3 residues: CASGGTTQETQYF. The CDR3 DNA reads TGTGCCAGCGGAGGAACCACCCAAGAGACCCAGTACTTC.

The chain links TRBV7-2 to TRBJ2-5; no clear D gene. The CDR3 sequence is 14 residues long. Germline CDR1 reads SGHTA; CDR2 reads FQGNSA. Trimming shortened V by 0 bases and J by 2 bases, and 7 bases separated the two germline ends. Here the CDR3 DNA reads TGTGCCAGCAGCTTAGCGCCCGGGCAAGAGACCCAGTACTTC. Translation gives CASSLAPGQETQYF.